This T cell receptor (beta chain) was sequenced in a study of shared clonotypes between healthy human individuals (dated by TCRdb to 2019 to 2021). Regarding the complete study: The cohort included a few men and a couple of women between 18 and 49 years of age. For each donor, CD4 naive and CD4 memory were each given three plates, CD8 naive was given two plates, and CD8 memory was given one plate. Different laboratories and diverse techniques were used to prepare libraries and sequence TCR repertoires, to increase sequencing depth and limit assay-specific biases. Leukapheresis yielded between about 0.94 and 8.9 billion PBMCs per donor. Blood TCR repertoires of about five healthy adults were deeply sequenced to estimate repertoire size and the extent of clonotype sharing between individuals.

TCR CDR3 regions were amplified from genomic DNA by multiplex PCR using the deep immunoSEQ assay. Extracted genomic DNA from each cell subset was spread evenly across all wells of several immunoSEQ 96-well plates, with each plate serving as a replicate. For sorted subsets, approximately 200 ng of genomic DNA, equivalent to 25,000 to 35,000 T cell genomes, went into each replicate PCR. Purified libraries were quantified with a Qubit 3.0 fluorometer, sized on a Bioanalyzer 2100, and re-quantified with the KAPA Library Quantification kit. Every immunoSEQ 96-well plate was sequenced on a separate single-read 150-cycle Illumina NextSeq 550 flow cell. The source study handled its data this way. Because the immunoSEQ output held only junctional sequences and lacked quality scores, the filtering could not match the filtering applied to full-length reads. Sequences were annotated with PyIR, a Python wrapper for IgBLAST v1.9, using IMGT germline references to assign V/J genes and CDR3. Reads were removed for weak V/J assignments (E-value above 1e-6), missing CDR3, stop codons, out-of-frame junctions, or ambiguous translated residues. V3J clonotypes were defined by identical inferred V gene, J gene, and CDR3 amino acid sequence. To compute the percentage overlap between repertoires, the number of shared unique clonotypes was divided by the size of the smaller repertoire. Three approaches were used to assess repertoire richness: RTK rarefaction, the Chao1 estimator, and Recon v2.1 estimates of unobserved clonotypes. For all TCRbeta clonotypes obtained by the gDNA method from four donors, generation probabilities were computed with OLGA. TCRdb mirrors the immuneACCESS table, restricted to in-frame sequences. Some clones are absent from its copies; in checked studies, under half trace to an unresolved V gene, and the reason for the others is unknown. For V, J and clone size, that table is used; D and trimming come from the DNA. This sample lists roughly 2.5 million clones; approximately 92% were detected once. Together, the top ten hold about 0.13% of the sample.

Broad study findings and their caveats: Based on pairwise subsampling, the degree of clonotype sharing among donors was expected to be affected by sequencing depth. Even with the large sequencing depth, rarefaction of the sorted-subset datasets indicated that sequencing was incomplete. Because the study included a small number of donors, the genetic and exposure-history diversity represented was limited. Naive subsets generally had larger estimated clonotype richness than memory subsets did. Sampling was restricted to blood, and TCR repertoires in tissues likely differ from the TCR repertoires found in blood. Clonotypes shared by all four sorted-subset donors showed higher generation probabilities than non-shared clonotypes. Sharing across a few donors was observed for around 5% of naive CD4, 3% to 3.5% of naive CD8, 2% to 2.5% of memory CD4, and around 0.42% of memory CD8 clonotypes.

Trimming removed 4 bases from V and 2 bases from J, leaving 18 bases between the germline ends. Looking up the germline V gene yields CDR1 SGHRS and CDR2 YFSETQ. The CDR3 measures 16 amino acids from cysteine to phenylalanine. Here the CDR3 DNA is all that survives: 48 bases in frame from base 1. About this clone itself: Its antigen remains undetermined. There are no base qualities to consult, and no much larger clone falls within one base.

Donors were healthy HIV-negative adults with no recently reported acute infections or vaccinations. Only Caucasian adults living in Nashville, Tennessee, USA were represented among the donors. CD4+ T cells were enriched through magnetic negative selection, after which naive cells were positively selected on CD45RA and the remaining negative fraction served as the memory subset. Blood was obtained by leukapheresis, after which PBMCs were separated by Ficoll-Histopaque density gradient centrifugation and cryopreserved in liquid nitrogen vapor phase. Analytical flow cytometry was used to check the purity and quantity of each magnetically sorted T cell population. Each sorted fraction had its genomic DNA isolated and then quantified by UV absorbance on a Nanodrop 2000c.

Sequencing used naive CD4+ T cells sorted from blood. In light of the paper, this sample's cell subset or site label describes: CD45RA+ positively selected. This receptor was obtained from a man aged 18 to 29 in good health. This chain is built from TRBV5-1 and TRBJ2-5; TRBD1 might be the D gene, on 5 matching bases. CDR3 loop: CASSGPRWGTQETQYF. The DNA reads as follows: TGCGCCAGCAGCGGGCCTCGGTGGGGCACACAAGAGACCCAGTACTTC.